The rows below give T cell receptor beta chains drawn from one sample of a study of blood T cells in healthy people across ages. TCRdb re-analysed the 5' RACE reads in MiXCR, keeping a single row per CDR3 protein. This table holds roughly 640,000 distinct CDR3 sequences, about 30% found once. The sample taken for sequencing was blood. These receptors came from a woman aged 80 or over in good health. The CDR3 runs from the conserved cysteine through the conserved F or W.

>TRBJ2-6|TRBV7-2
CASSYGTGTGANVLTF
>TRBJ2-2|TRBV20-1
CSARDKGTGGTGELFF
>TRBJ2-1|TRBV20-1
CSARDSEGYNEQFF
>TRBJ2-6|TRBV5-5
CASTLDPRVHPPGANVPTF
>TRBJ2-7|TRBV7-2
CASSLEGEWVYEQYF
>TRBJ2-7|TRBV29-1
CSVEGTPGQSSYEQYF
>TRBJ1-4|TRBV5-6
CASKIGDEKLFF
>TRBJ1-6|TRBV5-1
CASSLGDRDRGSPLHF
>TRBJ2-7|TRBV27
CASSGSPPYEQYF
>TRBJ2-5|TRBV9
CASSVDYNGQYF
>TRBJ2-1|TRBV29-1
CSAGLAAEQFF
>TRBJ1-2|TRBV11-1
CASSRWTGWNYGYTF
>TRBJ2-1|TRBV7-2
CASSVQGRGYNEQFF
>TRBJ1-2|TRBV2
CANSDARGGDYGCTF
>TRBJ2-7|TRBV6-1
CASREAPGAYEQYF
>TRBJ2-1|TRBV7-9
CASSFVSGGLAGKDEQFF
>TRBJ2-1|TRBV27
CASSPGGGPSTYNEQFF
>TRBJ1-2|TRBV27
CASSLSIRGFNYGYTF
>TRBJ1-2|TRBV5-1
CASSLAGQGPGYTF
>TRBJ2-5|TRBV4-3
CASSQDVRGATWGETQYF
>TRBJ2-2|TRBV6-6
CASSGGGFGGNTGELFF
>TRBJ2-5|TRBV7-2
CASLRASGGNEQYF
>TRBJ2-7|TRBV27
CASSAEPALYEQYF